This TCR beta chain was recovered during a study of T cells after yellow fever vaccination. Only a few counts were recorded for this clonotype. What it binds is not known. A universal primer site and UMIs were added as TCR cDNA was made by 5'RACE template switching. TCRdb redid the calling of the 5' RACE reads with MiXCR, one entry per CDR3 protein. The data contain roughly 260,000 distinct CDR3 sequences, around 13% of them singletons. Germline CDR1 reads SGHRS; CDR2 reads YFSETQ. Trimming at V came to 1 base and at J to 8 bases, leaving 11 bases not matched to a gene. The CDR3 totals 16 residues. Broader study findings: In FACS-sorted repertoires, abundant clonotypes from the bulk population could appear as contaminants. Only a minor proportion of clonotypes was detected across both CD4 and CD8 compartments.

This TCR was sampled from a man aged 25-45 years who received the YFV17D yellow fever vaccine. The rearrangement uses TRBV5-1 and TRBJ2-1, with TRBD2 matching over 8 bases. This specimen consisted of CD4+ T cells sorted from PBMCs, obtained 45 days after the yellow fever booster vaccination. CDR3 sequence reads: CASSLSLAGKGDEQFF. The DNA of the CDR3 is TGCGCCAGCAGCTTGTCTCTAGCGGGCAAAGGGGATGAGCAGTTCTTC.